A selection of T cell receptor beta chains follows, all from one sample in a study of blood T cell repertoires in COVID-19. Sequencing used immunoSEQ multiplex PCR; TCRdb keeps in-frame clones, though not all of them. This table holds more than 85,000 clones, 80% to 95% found once. Sequenced material: peripheral blood. The source is a man aged 70-80 years with acute or convalescent COVID-19. The CDR3 runs from the conserved cysteine through the conserved F or W. The order of the fields is D gene, V gene, J gene, clone size, CDR3 protein, CDR3 DNA. The D gene is left open where the match is weak. Expanded clones are given a class, and other clones once, few, many or no size at all.

TRBD1,TRBV5-1,TRBJ1-1,-,CASSTRGVRNTEAFF,TGCGCCAGCAGCACCAGGGGGGTTAGGAACACTGAAGCTTTCTTT
TRBD1,TRBV5-1,TRBJ1-1,-,CASSLLGQAQEAFF,TGCGCCAGCAGCCTGCTCGGACAGGCCCAGGAAGCTTTCTTT
-,TRBV19,TRBJ1-5,-,CASSTWGGNQPQHF,TGTGCCAGTAGTACGTGGGGGGGCAATCAGCCCCAGCATTTT
-,TRBV4-2,TRBJ1-4,-,CASSQEEQTNEKLFF,TGTGCCAGCAGCCAGGAGGAACAGACTAATGAAAAACTGTTTTTT
TRBD1,TRBV18,TRBJ1-1,-,CASSPIPDRGGTEAFF,TGTGCCAGCTCACCCATCCCAGACAGGGGGGGGACTGAAGCTTTCTTT
-,TRBV5-1,TRBJ2-3,-,CASIPEGGRDTQYF,TGCGCCAGCATCCCGGAGGGGGGGCGGGATACGCAGTATTTT
TRBD2,TRBV3-1/TRBV3-2,TRBJ2-3,once,CASSLRTGLTDTQYF,TGTGCCAGCAGCCTTAGAACGGGACTAACAGATACGCAGTATTTT
-,TRBV30,TRBJ2-5,once,CAWSGVGTYGVTQYF,TGTGCCTGGAGTGGGGTCGGGACATACGGCGTGACCCAGTACTTC
TRBD1,TRBV3-1/TRBV3-2,TRBJ1-2,-,CASSQGTGYGYTF,TGTGCCAGCAGCCAAGGGACAGGCTATGGCTACACCTTC
-,TRBV6-2/TRBV6-3,TRBJ1-5,-,CASCRGGNQPQHF,TGTGCCAGCTGCCGGGGGGGAAATCAGCCCCAGCATTTT
-,TRBV28,TRBJ2-3,-,CASSPRLGSSTDTQYF,TGTGCCAGCAGTCCCCGACTAGGTTCTAGCACAGATACGCAGTATTTT
TRBD2,TRBV6-6,TRBJ2-3,-,CASIPIGTSGADTQYF,TGTGCCAGCATTCCGATAGGGACTAGCGGGGCTGATACGCAGTATTTT